The 16 T cell receptor beta chains given below trace back to one sample, sequenced in a study of blood T cell repertoires in COVID-19 (dated by TCRdb to 2020 to 2022). Libraries were prepared through the immunoSEQ multiplex PCR assay. TCRdb took this table from immuneACCESS and kept in-frame rearrangements with V and J called. Such tables lack part of the clones; where checked against another copy, unresolved V genes explain under half of the gap, and the rest is unexplained. This sample is represented by roughly 130,000 clones; roughly nine tenths of them were singletons. The ten largest clones represent 4% to 5% of the sample. Sequenced input: peripheral blood. These TCRs come from a man aged 55 to 70 with COVID-19, enrolled during active disease.

This clone was detected a few times. The rearrangement joins TRBV9 to TRBJ2-1; 9 positions agree with TRBD2. CDR3 size: 15 residues. V was pared by 4 bases and J by 4 bases, with 6 bases of the junction left unmatched. The germline V gene has CDR1 SGDLS and CDR2 YYNGEE. DNA for the CDR3: TGTGCCAGCAGCCGATGGACTAGCGCTTACAATGAGCAGTTCTTC. Translated: CASSRWTSAYNEQFF.

The chain combines TRBV6-5 with TRBJ2-7; D possibly corresponds to TRBD1 (6 bases). Trimming pared 5 bases from V and 1 base from J, leaving 12 bases between. This CDR3 comprises 14 residues. Per the germline V gene, CDR1 is MNHEY and CDR2 is SVGAGI. The CDR3 is CASSRVRGSYEQYF. DNA of the CDR3: TGTGCCAGCAGTAGGGTCAGGGGTTCCTACGAGCAGTACTTC.

The chain has TRBV7-2 and TRBJ2-3; a possible D gene is TRBD2 (6 bases). The length of the CDR3 is 13 residues. V was trimmed by 5 bases and J by 6 bases, leaving 12 bases between them. The germline CDR1 and CDR2 sequences are SGHTA and FQGNSA. The CDR3 nucleotides read TGTGCCAGCAGCCTTGCGGGGTTTGATACGCAGTATTTT. This sequence encodes CASSLAGFDTQYF.

This clone has a handful of counts. The DNA of the CDR3 is TGTGCCAGCAGCCCCGGGGGGACGGTCCACACTGAAGCTTTCTTT. Protein product: CASSPGGTVHTEAFF. V and J are TRBV28 and TRBJ1-1, with D possibly being TRBD1 (5 bases). Per the germline V gene, CDR1 is MDHEN and CDR2 is SYDVKM. Trimming left V 6 bases short and J 3 bases short, with 17 bases between. This CDR3 has 15 residues.

This clone appeared a few times. The chain has TRBV10-1 and TRBJ2-1; TRBD2 aligns across 8 bases. J was trimmed by 9 bases and V by 0 bases; bases with no gene match: 7. Looked up from germline, CDR1 is WNHNN and CDR2 is SYGVQD (reference sequence). The CDR3 spans 15 residues. CDR3 DNA: TGCGCCAGCAGTGAGTCTCCGGCGGGAGGAGGTGAGCAGTTCTTC. Amino acids: CASSESPAGGGEQFF.

This chain connects TRBV29-1 to TRBJ2-7, with D tentatively TRBD2 (5 bases). V lost 6 bases and J lost 1, with 19 bases in between. Germline CDR1 and CDR2: SQVTM and ANQGSEA. This CDR3 comprises 15 residues. The CDR3 DNA reads TGCAGCGTCCGAGGGCGGACGCCGCCTTCCTACGAGCAGTACTTC. Translation: CSVRGRTPPSYEQYF.

The J gene is TRBJ1-2, the V gene TRBV4-2; TRBD1 agrees at 7 bases. The CDR3 extends over 17 amino acids. Germline CDR1 LGHNA, CDR2 YNFKEQ. V lost 4 bases and J lost 7; bases outside the gene matches: 18. The CDR3 is CASSRSTDRAGMGGYTF. DNA for the CDR3: TGTGCCAGCAGCCGATCGACAGACAGGGCCGGGATGGGTGGCTACACCTTC.

V is TRBV28 and J is TRBJ1-5; D gene unclear. Germline V lookup: CDR1 MDHEN, CDR2 SYDVKM. V lost 7 bases, J lost 7 bases, and 14 bases lay in between. The CDR3 runs to 13 residues. In DNA, the CDR3 is TGTGCCAGCAACGAGGTCCGAGGGCAGCCCCAGCATTTT. Its protein is CASNEVRGQPQHF.

The CDR3 region is CASSPGEGTDTQYF. Written as DNA, the CDR3 is TGTGCCAGCAGTCCCGGGGAGGGCACAGATACGCAGTATTTT. The V call is TRBV27, the J call TRBJ2-3; D is possibly TRBD2 (6 bases). Germline loops: CDR1 MNHEY, CDR2 SMNVEV (reference sequence). The V gene lost 5 bases and the J gene lost 1 base, with 10 bases spanning the gap. The CDR3 contains 14 residues.

V gene TRBV5-6 combines with J gene TRBJ1-1; 9 positions agree with TRBD1. This CDR3 is built from 16 residues. The V gene end was trimmed by 2 bases and the J gene end by 1 base; junction bases not matched to a gene: 6. Germline V CDR1 and CDR2: SGHDT, YYEEEE. This CDR3 reads CASSFPGQGRNTEAFF. Written as DNA, the CDR3 is TGTGCCAGCAGCTTCCCGGGACAGGGAAGGAACACTGAAGCTTTCTTT.

This chain connects TRBV6-4 to TRBJ2-1, with D possibly being TRBD2 (6 bases). Germline CDR1 and CDR2: MRHNA and SNTAGT. The V end was cut by 5 bases, the J end by 8 bases, with 19 bases between. The CDR3 sequence is 15 residues long. CDR3 region: CASSLRLGSGYEQFF. CDR3 sequence (DNA): TGTGCCAGCAGTCTTCGACTAGGAAGCGGCTATGAGCAGTTCTTC.

V and J are TRBV18 and TRBJ2-2; 9 nucleotides agree with TRBD1. J was trimmed by 6 bases and V by 6 bases; bases with no gene match: 11. CDR3 length equals 16 residues. The V gene's germline CDR1 is KGHSH and CDR2 LQKENI. DNA of the CDR3: TGTGCCAGCTCCCCCGGGACAGGGTTTTTCGCCGGGGAGCTGTTTTTT. Protein: CASSPGTGFFAGELFF.

The chain couples TRBV4-3 to TRBJ2-6; 8 nucleotides match TRBD1. The CDR3 sequence is 18 residues long. The germline CDR1 and CDR2 sequences are LGHNA and YSLEER. V was clipped by 2 bases and J by 0 bases; unmatched bases: 6. CDR3 region: CASSQHTGTGSGANVLTF. CDR3 bases: TGCGCCAGCAGCCAACATACCGGGACAGGCTCTGGGGCCAACGTCCTGACTTTC.

The V gene is TRBV28, the J gene TRBJ2-2; 8 bases line up with TRBD2. CDR1 is MDHEN, CDR2 SYDVKM, per germline. This CDR3 comprises 16 residues. V trimming: 7 bases; J trimming: 3 bases; junction bases outside the gene matches: 10. This CDR3 reads CASIPGGGWDTGELFF. The CDR3 DNA follows: TGTGCCAGCATCCCCGGGGGGGGTTGGGACACCGGGGAGCTGTTTTTT.

The chain is built from TRBV3-1 (or the pseudogene TRBV3-2) and TRBJ2-5, with TRBD2 matching 13 bases. The ends lost 0 bases at V and 7 bases at J; junction bases unmatched: 5. The germline V gene has CDR1 LGHDT and CDR2 YNNKEL (reference sequence). CDR3 length: 16 residues. The CDR3 coding sequence is TGTGCCAGCAGCCAAGAACGACTAGCGGGAGGTGGGACCCAGTACTTC. Amino acids: CASSQERLAGGGTQYF.

The chain carries TRBV6-1 and TRBJ2-7, with D uncertain. Germline values: CDR1 MNHNS, CDR2 SASEGT. The CDR3 runs 15 residues. Trimming removed 2 bases at V and 0 bases at J, with 11 bases between. CDR3 bases: TGTGCCAGCAGTGAATTCGGGTACTTCTCCTACGAGCAGTACTTC. Amino acids: CASSEFGYFSYEQYF.